This TCR beta chain stems from a study of T cell changes during pregnancy in multiple sclerosis. The repertoire was sequenced with immunoSEQ multiplex PCR; TCRdb's copy has only in-frame clones and lacks some. This sample has about 69,000 clones, with over 80% found just once. The CDR3 sequence is 14 residues long. Germline lookup yields CDR1 LGHNT and CDR2 FRNRAP. V was trimmed by 7 bases and J by 6 bases, leaving 18 bases between them. The chain carries TRBV12-5 and TRBJ1-2; the D gene is possibly TRBD1 (5 bases). The sequenced sample was peripheral blood, obtained in the third trimester of pregnancy. This TCR was recovered from a female donor in good health, enrolled as a control in a pregnancy study. For the CDR3, the DNA is TGTGCTAGTGCTTCAGGGTCTGGTTTGGATGGCTACACCTTC. It codes for CASASGSGLDGYTF. The entire variable domain, with the rest obtained from reference TRBV12-5 and TRBJ1-2, is as follows: DARVTQTPRHKVTEMGQEVTMRCQPILGHNTVFWYRQTMMQGLELLAYFRNRAPLDDSGMPKDRFSAEMPDATLATLKIQPSEPRDSAVYFCASASGSGLDGYTFGSGTRLTVV.